This T cell receptor beta chain was captured by sequencing in a study of blood T cell repertoires in COVID-19. Per the original data handling: For nucleated cells, counts were estimated from reference gene primer amplification. Sequenced by immunoSEQ multiplex PCR; TCRdb stores in-frame clones only, minus some. The V and J calls and clone size come from that table; D and trimming were worked out from the DNA. The table lists a few hundred thousand clones, just under 90% of them singletons, with over 5.5% in the top ten. V gave up 3 bases and J gave up 1 base, with 7 bases separating them. The CDR3 totals 13 residues. Germline assignment: CDR1 LNHDA and CDR2 SQIVND (reference sequence). Enrolled during active infection, Seattle patients were then followed longitudinally.

The chain is built from TRBV19 and TRBJ2-7, with a possible D match to TRBD2 (5 bases). Source material: peripheral blood. This receptor was identified in a woman aged 45 to 65 with COVID-19, enrolled during active disease. Here the CDR3 reads CASSMRVSYEQYF. The DNA for the CDR3 is TGTGCCAGTAGTATGAGGGTTTCCTACGAGCAGTACTTC.